This section outlines one T cell receptor (beta chain) sequence together with its context. No antigen is known for it. The source of the sample is a study of blood T cells in healthy people across ages. V lost 5 bases and J 0 bases, leaving 14 bases between the germline ends. CDR1 is SGHKS and CDR2 is YYEKEE in the germline V gene (reference sequence). CDR3 size: 15 residues. Points from the study as a whole: It was held that diversity estimates obtained from one million T cells represented underestimates. Expanded clonotype shifts may have been confounded, as the donors had an unknown CMV status.

The use of a sample-barcoded 5' primer and a J-beta primer mix characterized a second PCR of 7 to 11 cycles. TCRdb reprocessed the 5' RACE reads with MiXCR, giving one entry per CDR3 protein. The sample carries hundreds of thousands of distinct CDR3 sequences, 44% recorded once. The source material was blood. The clonotype comes from a man between 60 and 75 years old in good health. The chain has TRBV5-5 and TRBJ1-2; TRBD1 might be the D (6 bases). In nucleotides, the CDR3 is TGTGCCAGCAGTTCACGCAGGGGTACTAACTATGGCTACACCTTC. It translates to CASSSRRGTNYGYTF. The full variable domain, completed using reference TRBV5-5 and TRBJ1-2, is DAGVTQSPTHLIKTRGQQVTLRCSPISGHKSVSWYQQVLGQGPQFIFQYYEKEERGRGNFPDRFSARQFPNYSSELNVNALLLGDSALYLCASSSRRGTNYGYTFGSGTRLTVV.